This T cell receptor beta chain was captured by sequencing in a study of blood T cell repertoires in COVID-19. Methods used by the authors: Nucleated cell number was recorded as an estimate derived from reference gene primer amplification. Assay: immunoSEQ multiplex PCR; the TCRdb copy retains only in-frame clones and omits some. V and J calls and clone size are given by that table; D and trimming were obtained from the DNA. The table shows some 350,000 clones, with around 92% occurring only once. V gave up 8 bases and J gave up 2 bases, with 10 bases separating them. This CDR3 is built from 13 residues. CDR1 and CDR2 (germline): SNHLY, FYNNEI.

The sequenced sample consisted of peripheral blood. The TCR comes from a woman between 25 and 40 years old with COVID-19, enrolled during active disease. The chain carries TRBV2 and TRBJ2-1; D not certain. DNA of the CDR3: TGTGCCAGCGACTTATCCCCCTACAATGAGCAGTTCTTC. This translates into CASDLSPYNEQFF. Full variable domain (outside the CDR3, taken from reference TRBV2 and TRBJ2-1): EPEVTQTPSHQVTQMGQEVILRCVPISNHLYFYWYRQILGQKVEFLVSFYNNEISEKSEIFDDQFSVERPDGSNFTLKIRSTKLEDSAMYFCASDLSPYNEQFFGPGTRLTVL.